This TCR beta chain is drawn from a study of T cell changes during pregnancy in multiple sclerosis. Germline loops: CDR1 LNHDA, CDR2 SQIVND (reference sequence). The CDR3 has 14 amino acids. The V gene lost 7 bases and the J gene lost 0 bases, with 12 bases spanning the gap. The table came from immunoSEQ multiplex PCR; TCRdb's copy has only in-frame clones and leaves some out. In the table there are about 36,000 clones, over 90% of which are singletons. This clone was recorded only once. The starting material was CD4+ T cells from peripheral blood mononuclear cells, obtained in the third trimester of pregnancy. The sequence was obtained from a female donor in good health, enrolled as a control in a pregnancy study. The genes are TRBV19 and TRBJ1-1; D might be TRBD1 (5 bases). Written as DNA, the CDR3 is TGTGCCAGTACCCATGGGGCCATGAACACTGAAGCTTTCTTT. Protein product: CASTHGAMNTEAFF.